Listed below are T cell receptor beta chains from one sample, sequenced in a study of blood T cell repertoires in COVID-19. The protocol was immunoSEQ multiplex PCR, while the TCRdb copy is restricted to in-frame clones and leaves out a portion. Of roughly 40,000 clones listed, approximately 80% are singletons. The sample consisted of peripheral blood. The receptors were gathered from a man aged 70 or older with active or convalescent COVID-19. The CDR3 runs from the conserved cysteine through the conserved F or W. Each record gives: J gene, V gene, CDR3 protein.

J: TRBJ1-2; V: TRBV5-4; CDR3: CASRLTGGADGYTF
J: TRBJ1-2; V: TRBV5-4; CDR3: CASSFETDSRDGYTF
J: TRBJ1-6; V: TRBV7-9; CDR3: CASSLATGSSPLHF
J: TRBJ2-1; V: TRBV24-1; CDR3: CATSERQVNSLVDEQFF
J: TRBJ2-1; V: TRBV15; CDR3: CATGTGPPGNEQFF
J: TRBJ2-1; V: TRBV2; CDR3: CASSWGTSGGNNEQFF
J: TRBJ2-5; V: TRBV30; CDR3: CAWQSSGGETQYF
J: TRBJ1-6; V: TRBV25-1; CDR3: CASSGQFRAPLHF
J: TRBJ1-2; V: TRBV4-1; CDR3: CASSQYGSGVKGGYTF
J: TRBJ1-6; V: TRBV9; CDR3: CASSVASSSYNSPLHF
J: TRBJ1-6; V: TRBV11-2; CDR3: CASSGQGAGSPLHF
J: TRBJ2-7; V: TRBV5-5; CDR3: CASSLGRGSEQYF
J: TRBJ2-2; V: TRBV9; CDR3: CASSIRTATGELFF
J: TRBJ2-5; V: TRBV11-3; CDR3: CASSPQERGGQETQYF
J: TRBJ1-2; V: TRBV2; CDR3: CASSEEGQGRFGYTF
J: TRBJ1-5; V: TRBV5-6; CDR3: CASSFMGRGGNQPQHF
J: TRBJ1-1; V: TRBV19; CDR3: CASTGYTNTEAFF
J: TRBJ1-2; V: TRBV7-3; CDR3: CASSPSGGGGYTF
J: TRBJ2-2; V: TRBV5-1; CDR3: CASSPGTEGTGELFF
J: TRBJ1-1; V: TRBV20-1; CDR3: CSASKGGGSTEAFF
J: TRBJ2-3; V: TRBV29-1; CDR3: CSVLVGGRADTQYF
J: TRBJ2-7; V: TRBV5-1; CDR3: CASSAGQELGEQYF
J: TRBJ2-3; V: TRBV11-3; CDR3: CASSLGSSMADTQYF
J: TRBJ2-3; V: TRBV28; CDR3: CASSLWRGTDTQYF